The 20 T cell receptor beta chains below come from one sample, sequenced in a study of T cells after yellow fever vaccination. One entry per CDR3 protein, called by TCRdb with MiXCR from the 5' RACE reads. The table shows some 300,000 distinct CDR3 sequences, with over 8.5% occurring only once. Sequenced material: CD4+ T cells sorted from PBMCs, taken 45 days after the yellow fever booster vaccination. The receptors were gathered from a man aged 18 to 35 who received the YFV17D yellow fever vaccine.

This sequence joins TRBV5-4 and TRBJ1-1; no firm D call. V lost 4 bases and J lost 1, with 11 bases in between. The CDR3 extends over 14 amino acids. Germline CDR1 and CDR2: SGHNT and YYREEE (reference sequence). The CDR3 loop reads CASSLPWGNTEAFF. The CDR3 region has the DNA TGTGCCAGCAGCCTGCCCTGGGGGAACACTGAAGCTTTCTTT.

The chain links TRBV28 to TRBJ2-7; 10 nucleotides agree with TRBD1. V lost 1 base and J lost 5; bases outside the gene matches: 8. There are 16 residues in the CDR3. The germline gives CDR1 MDHEN, CDR2 SYDVKM. The CDR3 DNA reads as TGTGCCAGCAGTTTATTTCCGGGACAGGGGAGGAACGAGCAGTACGTC. Translation: CASSLFPGQGRNEQYV.

The chain employs TRBV3-1 and TRBJ2-3, with 7 nucleotides matching TRBD2. The length of the CDR3 is 13 residues. CDR1 and CDR2 (germline): LGHDT, YNNKEL (reference sequence). J lost 6 bases, V lost 0 bases, and 0 bases had no gene match. The CDR3 bases are TGTGCCAGCAGCCAAGAGGGGGGGGATACGCAGTATTTT. This sequence encodes CASSQEGGDTQYF.

This clonotype was found a few times. V is TRBV7-2 and J is TRBJ1-2, with 9 bases that match TRBD1. The CDR3 runs to 14 residues. V shed 4 bases, J shed 4 bases, and the junction held 4 bases outside the gene matches. Germline-derived CDR1 and CDR2 are SGHTA and FQGNSA. The CDR3 here is CASSSLGQGYGYTF. The CDR3 DNA reads TGTGCCAGCAGCTCCTTGGGACAGGGCTATGGCTACACCTTC.

CDR3 DNA sequence: TGTGCCAGCAGTTATGCGAGGAGTGGGAACGGAAACACCATATATTTT. It translates to CASSYARSGNGNTIYF. The V call is TRBV6-5, the J call TRBJ1-3, with unresolved D. This CDR3 has 16 amino acids. V lost 3 bases to trimming and J lost 4 bases, with 16 bases between them. The germline gives CDR1 MNHEY, CDR2 SVGAGI.

This CDR3 reads CASSLTGSGSRTGYTF. The CDR3 DNA is TGTGCCAGCAGCTTGACGGGGTCTGGGTCCCGTACCGGCTACACCTTC. The gene calls are TRBV7-2 and TRBJ1-2; D not certain. Germline V lookup: CDR1 SGHTA, CDR2 FQGNSA. V dropped 3 bases and J dropped 8 bases, with 22 bases sitting between them. There are 16 residues in the CDR3.

The sample holds a few counts of this clonotype. V is TRBV6-2 or TRBV6-3 and J is TRBJ1-5; D is possibly TRBD1 (5 bases). With 5 bases removed from V and 3 bases from J, the gap between germline ends came to 14 bases. This CDR3 contains 15 residues. Germline assignment: CDR1 MNHEY and CDR2 SVGEGT. The CDR3 DNA sequence: TGTGCCAGCAGTAACCGGGACGGCTACAATCAGCCCCAGCATTTT. The encoded protein is CASSNRDGYNQPQHF.

This clonotype came up a few times. The CDR3 reads CARGGVSYNEQFF. CDR3 DNA: TGTGCCAGGGGCGGGGTCTCCTACAATGAGCAGTTCTTC. This chain uses TRBV9 with TRBJ2-1, with D perhaps TRBD2 (6 bases). The length of the CDR3 is 13 residues. Looked up from germline, CDR1 is SGDLS and CDR2 is YYNGEE. The V gene lost 8 bases and the J gene lost 0 bases, with 9 bases spanning the gap.

The DNA for the CDR3 is TGTGCCAGCAGCCCATACCGGGACAGCTACGAGCAGTACTTC. Its protein is CASSPYRDSYEQYF. The chain links TRBV7-7 to TRBJ2-7; 7 nucleotides agree with TRBD1. Per germline, CDR1 SSHAT and CDR2 FNYEAQ (reference sequence). Trimming cost V 5 bases and J 3 bases; bases outside gene matches: 7. CDR3 length: 14 residues.

The rearrangement uses TRBV6-2 or TRBV6-3 and TRBJ2-2; D perhaps matches TRBD2 (6 bases). Germline V gene lookup returns CDR1 MNHEY and CDR2 SVGEGT. The CDR3 contains 15 residues. Trimming took 7 bases from V and 5 from J, leaving 17 bases between them. The CDR3 sequence is CASIQGRGRTGELFF. In DNA, the CDR3 is TGTGCCAGCATCCAGGGTCGGGGGAGGACCGGGGAGCTGTTTTTT.

This chain connects TRBV4-1 to TRBJ2-1, with no clear D. V shed 3 bases and J shed 7 bases, with 10 bases lying between them. CDR3 size: 13 residues. CDR1 and CDR2 from the germline V gene are MGHRA and YSYEKL. The CDR3 DNA reads as TGCGCCAGCAGCCAGTCCCGTGAAAATGAGCAGTTCTTC. It yields the protein CASSQSRENEQFF.

The chain is built from TRBV7-2 and TRBJ2-7; 8 bases agree with TRBD1. Per germline, CDR1 SGHTA and CDR2 FQGNSA. The CDR3 length is 14 residues. Germline trimming cut 5 bases from V and 2 bases from J; bases unmatched to any gene: 5. As DNA, the CDR3 is TGTGCCAGCAGCGCCGACAGGGGACCCTACGAGCAGTACTTC. It encodes CASSADRGPYEQYF. Looking up the rest from reference TRBV7-2 and TRBJ2-7 gives the full variable domain: GAGVSQSPSNKVTEKGKDVELRCDPISGHTALYWYRQSLGQGLEFLIYFQGNSAPDKSGLPSDRFSAERTGGSVSTLTIQRTQQEDSAVYLCASSADRGPYEQYFGPGTRLTVT.

At least ten counts were recorded for this clonotype. In DNA form, the CDR3 reads TGTGCCAGCAGCTTGGAATGGAGAGGATATGGTGATCAGCCCCAGCATTTT. It encodes CASSLEWRGYGDQPQHF. The chain recombines TRBV5-5 with TRBJ1-5; D remains unclear. This CDR3 comprises 17 residues. Germline-derived CDR1 and CDR2 are SGHKS and YYEKEE (reference sequence). Trimming left V 0 bases short and J 5 bases short, with 18 bases between. Looking up the rest from reference TRBV5-5 and TRBJ1-5 gives the full variable domain: DAGVTQSPTHLIKTRGQQVTLRCSPISGHKSVSWYQQVLGQGPQFIFQYYEKEERGRGNFPDRFSARQFPNYSSELNVNALLLGDSALYLCASSLEWRGYGDQPQHFGDGTRLSIL.

This clonotype was seen repeatedly, ten times or more. This sequence joins TRBV5-1 and TRBJ2-1, with 9 bases aligning to TRBD1. This CDR3 region has 16 residues. V lost 5 bases, J lost 1 base, and 7 bases stayed unmatched. Germline CDR1 and CDR2: SGHRS and YFSETQ. The CDR3 protein is CASSRLGTGSYNEQFF. The CDR3 DNA follows: TGCGCCAGCAGTCGTCTAGGGACAGGGTCCTACAATGAGCAGTTCTTC.

The rearrangement links TRBV24-1 to TRBJ2-7; tentative D call: TRBD2 (5 bases). CDR1 and CDR2 from the germline V gene are KGHDR and SFDVKD. Trimming removed 11 bases from V and 5 bases from J, with 30 bases in between. The CDR3 runs to 17 residues. The CDR3 protein is CAIESPNGVSPTNEQYV. Here the CDR3 DNA reads TGTGCCATCGAATCGCCCAACGGGGTTTCCCCTACTAACGAGCAGTACGTC.

This clonotype has just a few counts. The genes are TRBV7-9 and TRBJ2-3; D is unresolved. There are 13 residues in the CDR3. Trimming took 6 bases from V and 3 from J, leaving 10 bases between them. In germline, CDR1 is SEHNR, CDR2 FQNEAQ (reference sequence). This CDR3 is CASRGGETDTQYF. The CDR3 bases are TGTGCCAGCAGAGGCGGCGAGACAGATACGCAGTATTTT.

This clonotype was observed a few times. The chain carries TRBV5-4 and TRBJ2-3; 9 bases map to TRBD2. The CDR3 length is 15 residues. The V segment lost 5 bases and the J segment 1 base; nucleotides outside the gene matches: 5. Germline values: CDR1 SGHNT, CDR2 YYREEE (reference sequence). The CDR3 DNA is TGTGCCAGCAGTCCTAGCGGGGTGCGCACAGATACGCAGTATTTT. Amino acid sequence: CASSPSGVRTDTQYF.

This clonotype appeared a few times. The J gene is TRBJ2-2, the V gene TRBV3-1; D might be TRBD2 (6 bases). CDR3 size: 16 residues. V gave up 7 bases and J gave up 4 bases, with 19 bases separating them. CDR1 is LGHDT and CDR2 is YNNKEL in the germline V gene (reference sequence). As DNA, the CDR3 is TGTGCCAGCACCTCCAGAGGGTTCGGGGGCACCGGGGAGCTGTTTTTT. Amino acids: CASTSRGFGGTGELFF. The whole variable domain, filled in from reference TRBV3-1 and TRBJ2-2, reads DTAVSQTPKYLVTQMGNDKSIKCEQNLGHDTMYWYKQDSKKFLKIMFSYNNKELIINETVPNRFSPKSPDKAHLNLHINSLELGDSAVYFCASTSRGFGGTGELFFGEGSRLTVL.

This clonotype was seen ten or more times. This chain links TRBV12-3 or TRBV12-4 with TRBJ2-7; 9 nucleotides agree with TRBD1. The CDR3 has 16 residues. Unmatched junction bases numbered 11, after V lost 4 bases and J lost 4 bases. The chain's CDR3 is CASSSGEGQGSYEQYF. CDR3 sequence (DNA): TGTGCCAGCAGTTCTGGAGAGGGACAGGGATCGTACGAGCAGTACTTC.

This clonotype occurred a few times. The CDR3 sequence: CSARQGNTGELFF. The CDR3 DNA is TGCAGTGCTAGACAGGGTAACACCGGGGAGCTGTTTTTT. The chain links TRBV20-1 to TRBJ2-2, with D maybe TRBD1 (5 bases). The CDR3 is 13 residues long. V shed 2 bases and J shed 2 bases, with 6 bases lying between them. Germline V lookup: CDR1 DFQATT, CDR2 SNEGSKA (reference sequence).